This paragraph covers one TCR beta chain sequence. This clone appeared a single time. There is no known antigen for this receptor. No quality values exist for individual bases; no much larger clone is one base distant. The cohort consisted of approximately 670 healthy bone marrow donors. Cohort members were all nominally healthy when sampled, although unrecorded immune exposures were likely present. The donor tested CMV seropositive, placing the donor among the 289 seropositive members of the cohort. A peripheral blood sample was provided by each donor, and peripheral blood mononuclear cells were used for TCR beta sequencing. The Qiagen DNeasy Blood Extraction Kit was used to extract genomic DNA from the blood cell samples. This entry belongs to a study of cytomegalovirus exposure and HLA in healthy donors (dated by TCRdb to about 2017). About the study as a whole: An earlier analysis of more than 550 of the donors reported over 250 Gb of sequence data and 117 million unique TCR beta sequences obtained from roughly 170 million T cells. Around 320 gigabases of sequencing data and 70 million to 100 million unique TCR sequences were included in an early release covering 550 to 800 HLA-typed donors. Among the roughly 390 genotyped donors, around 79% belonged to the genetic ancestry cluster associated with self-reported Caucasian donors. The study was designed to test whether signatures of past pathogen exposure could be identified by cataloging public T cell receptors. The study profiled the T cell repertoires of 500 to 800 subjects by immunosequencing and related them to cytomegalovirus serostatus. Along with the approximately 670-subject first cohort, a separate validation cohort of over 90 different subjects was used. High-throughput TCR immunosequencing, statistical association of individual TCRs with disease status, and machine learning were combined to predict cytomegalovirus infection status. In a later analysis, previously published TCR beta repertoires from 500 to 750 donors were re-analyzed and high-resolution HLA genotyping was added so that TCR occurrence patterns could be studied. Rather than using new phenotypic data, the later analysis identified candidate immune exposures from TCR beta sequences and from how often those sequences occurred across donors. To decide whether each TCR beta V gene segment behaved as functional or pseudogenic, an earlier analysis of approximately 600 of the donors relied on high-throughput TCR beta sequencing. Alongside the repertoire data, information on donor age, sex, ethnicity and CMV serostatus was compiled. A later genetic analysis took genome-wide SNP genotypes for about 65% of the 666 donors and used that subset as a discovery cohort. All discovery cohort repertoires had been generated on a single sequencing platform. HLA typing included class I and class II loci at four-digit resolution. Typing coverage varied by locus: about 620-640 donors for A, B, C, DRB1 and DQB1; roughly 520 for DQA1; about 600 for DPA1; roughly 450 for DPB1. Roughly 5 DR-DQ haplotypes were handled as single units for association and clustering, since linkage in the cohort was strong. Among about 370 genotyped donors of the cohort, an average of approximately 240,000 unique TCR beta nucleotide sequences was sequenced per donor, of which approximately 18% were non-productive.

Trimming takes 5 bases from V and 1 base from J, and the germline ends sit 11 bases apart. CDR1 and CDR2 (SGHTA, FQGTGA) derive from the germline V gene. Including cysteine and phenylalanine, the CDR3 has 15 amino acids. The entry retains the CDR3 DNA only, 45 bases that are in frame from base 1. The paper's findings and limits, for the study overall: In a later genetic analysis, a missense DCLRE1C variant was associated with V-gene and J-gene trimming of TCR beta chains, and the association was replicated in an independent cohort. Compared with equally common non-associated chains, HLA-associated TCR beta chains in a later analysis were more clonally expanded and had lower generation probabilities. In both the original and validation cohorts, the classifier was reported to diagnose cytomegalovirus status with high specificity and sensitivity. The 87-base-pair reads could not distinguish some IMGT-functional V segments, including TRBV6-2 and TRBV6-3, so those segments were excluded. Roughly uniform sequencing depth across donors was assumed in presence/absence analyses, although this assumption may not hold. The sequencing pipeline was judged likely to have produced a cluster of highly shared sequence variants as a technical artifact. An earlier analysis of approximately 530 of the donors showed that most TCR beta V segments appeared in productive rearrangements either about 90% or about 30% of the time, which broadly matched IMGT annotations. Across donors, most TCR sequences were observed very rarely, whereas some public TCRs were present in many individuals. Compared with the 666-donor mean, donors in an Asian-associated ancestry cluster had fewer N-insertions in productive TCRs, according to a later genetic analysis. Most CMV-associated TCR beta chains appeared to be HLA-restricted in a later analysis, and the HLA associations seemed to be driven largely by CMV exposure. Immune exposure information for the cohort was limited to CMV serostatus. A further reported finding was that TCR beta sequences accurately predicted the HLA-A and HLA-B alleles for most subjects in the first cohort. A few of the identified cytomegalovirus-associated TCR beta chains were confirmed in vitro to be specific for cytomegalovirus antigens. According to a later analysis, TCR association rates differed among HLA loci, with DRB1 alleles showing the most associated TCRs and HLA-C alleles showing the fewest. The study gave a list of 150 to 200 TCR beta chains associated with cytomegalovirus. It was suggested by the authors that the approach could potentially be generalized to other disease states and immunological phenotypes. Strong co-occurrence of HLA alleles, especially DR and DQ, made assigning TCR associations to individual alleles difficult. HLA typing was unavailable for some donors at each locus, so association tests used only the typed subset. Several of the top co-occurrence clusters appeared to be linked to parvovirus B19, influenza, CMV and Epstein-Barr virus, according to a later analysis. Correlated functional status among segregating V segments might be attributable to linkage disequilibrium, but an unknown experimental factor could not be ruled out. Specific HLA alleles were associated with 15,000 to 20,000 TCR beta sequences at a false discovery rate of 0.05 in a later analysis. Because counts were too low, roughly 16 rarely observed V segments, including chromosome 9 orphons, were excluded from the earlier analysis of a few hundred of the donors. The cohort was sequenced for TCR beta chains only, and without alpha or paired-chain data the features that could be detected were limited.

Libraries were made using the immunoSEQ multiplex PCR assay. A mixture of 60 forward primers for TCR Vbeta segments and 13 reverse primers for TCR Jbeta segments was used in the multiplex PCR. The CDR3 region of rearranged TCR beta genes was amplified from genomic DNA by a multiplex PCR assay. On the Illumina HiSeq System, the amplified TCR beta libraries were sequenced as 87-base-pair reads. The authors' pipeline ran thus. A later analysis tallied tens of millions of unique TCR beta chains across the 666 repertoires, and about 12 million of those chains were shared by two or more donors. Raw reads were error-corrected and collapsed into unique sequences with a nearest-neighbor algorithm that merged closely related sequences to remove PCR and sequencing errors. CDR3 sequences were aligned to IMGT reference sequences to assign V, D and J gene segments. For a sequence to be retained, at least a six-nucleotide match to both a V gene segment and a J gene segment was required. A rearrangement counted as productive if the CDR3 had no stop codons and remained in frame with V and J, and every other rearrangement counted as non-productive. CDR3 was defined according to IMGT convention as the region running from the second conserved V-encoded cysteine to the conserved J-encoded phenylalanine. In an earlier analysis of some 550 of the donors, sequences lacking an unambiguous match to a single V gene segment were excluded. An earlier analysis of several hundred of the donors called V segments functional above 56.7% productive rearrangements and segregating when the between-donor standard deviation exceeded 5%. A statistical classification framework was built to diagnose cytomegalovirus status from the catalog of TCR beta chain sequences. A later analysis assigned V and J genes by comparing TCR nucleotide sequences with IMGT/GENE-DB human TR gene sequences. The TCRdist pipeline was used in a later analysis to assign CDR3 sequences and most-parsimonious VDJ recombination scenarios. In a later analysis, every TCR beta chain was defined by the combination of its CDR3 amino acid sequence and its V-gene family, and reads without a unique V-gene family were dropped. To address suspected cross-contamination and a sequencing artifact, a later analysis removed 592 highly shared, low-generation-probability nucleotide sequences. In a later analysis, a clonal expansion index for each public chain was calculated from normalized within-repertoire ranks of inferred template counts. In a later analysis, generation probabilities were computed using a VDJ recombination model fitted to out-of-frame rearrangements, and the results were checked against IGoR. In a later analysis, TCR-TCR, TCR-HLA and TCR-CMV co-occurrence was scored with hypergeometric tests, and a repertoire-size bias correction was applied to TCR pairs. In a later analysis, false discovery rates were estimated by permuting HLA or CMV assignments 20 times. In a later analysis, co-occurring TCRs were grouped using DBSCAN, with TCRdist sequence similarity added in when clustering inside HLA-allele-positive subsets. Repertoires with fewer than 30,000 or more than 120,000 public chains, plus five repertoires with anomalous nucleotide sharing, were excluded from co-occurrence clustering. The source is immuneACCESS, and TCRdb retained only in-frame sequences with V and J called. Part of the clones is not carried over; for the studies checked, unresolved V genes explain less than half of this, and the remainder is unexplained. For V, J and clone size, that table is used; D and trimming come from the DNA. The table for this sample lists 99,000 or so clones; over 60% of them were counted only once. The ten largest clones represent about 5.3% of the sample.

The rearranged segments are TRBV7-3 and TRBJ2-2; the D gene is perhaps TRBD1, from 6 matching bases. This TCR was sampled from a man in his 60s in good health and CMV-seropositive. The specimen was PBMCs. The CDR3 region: CASSPDRLNTGELFF. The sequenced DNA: TGTGCCAGCAGCCCTGACAGGCTGAACACCGGGGAGCTGTTTTTT.